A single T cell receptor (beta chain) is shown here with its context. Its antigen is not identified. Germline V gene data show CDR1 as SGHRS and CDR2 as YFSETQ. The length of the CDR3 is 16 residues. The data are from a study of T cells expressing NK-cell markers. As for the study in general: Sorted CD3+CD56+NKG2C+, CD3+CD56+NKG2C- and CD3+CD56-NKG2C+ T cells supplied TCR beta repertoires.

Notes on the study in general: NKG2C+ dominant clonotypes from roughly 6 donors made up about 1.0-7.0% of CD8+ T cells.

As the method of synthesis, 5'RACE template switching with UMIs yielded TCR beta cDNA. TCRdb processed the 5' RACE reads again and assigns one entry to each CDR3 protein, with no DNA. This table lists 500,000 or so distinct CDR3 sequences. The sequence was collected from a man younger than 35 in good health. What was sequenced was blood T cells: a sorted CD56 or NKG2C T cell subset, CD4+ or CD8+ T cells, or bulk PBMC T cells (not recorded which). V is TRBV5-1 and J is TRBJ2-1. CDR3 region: CASSLRREATYNEQFF.